The 8 T cell receptor beta chains below all came from one sample that was sequenced in a study of response to subunit inactivated influenza vaccine. TCRdb redid the calling of the RT-PCR reads with MiXCR, one entry per CDR3 protein. The sample contains hundreds of thousands of distinct CDR3 sequences, approximately 11% of which appear only once. The sequencing here drew on PBMCs from blood, taken more than 35 days after vaccination. These receptors all stem from a man in his forties or fifties who received an inactivated influenza vaccine.

This clonotype has just a few counts. J is TRBJ2-7 and V is TRBV7-2, with D perhaps being TRBD1 or TRBD2 (5 bases each). This CDR3 is built from 16 residues. CDR1 is SGHTA and CDR2 is FQGNSA in the germline V gene. Trimming stripped 1 base from V and 2 bases from J, with 15 bases between. This CDR3 reads CASSLVSVGPTYEQYF. The CDR3 coding sequence is TGTGCCAGCAGCTTAGTCTCTGTGGGACCGACCTACGAGCAGTACTTC.

This clonotype showed up many times. The J gene is TRBJ2-7, the V gene TRBV29-1; possibly TRBD1 or TRBD2 for D (5 bases each). Per germline, CDR1 SQVTM and CDR2 ANQGSEA. The CDR3 consists of 13 residues. The V end was cut by 6 bases, the J end by 4 bases, with 16 bases between. CDR3 in amino acids: CSVRERGEYEQYF. In nucleotides, the CDR3 is TGCAGCGTACGGGAAAGGGGCGAGTACGAGCAGTACTTC.

In its sample, this clonotype was seen many times. This chain joins TRBV7-9 and TRBJ1-2; no definite D call. The CDR3 covers 12 residues. V lost 1 base and J 5 bases, leaving 5 bases between the germline ends. From germline, CDR1 is SEHNR and CDR2 FQNEAQ (reference sequence). The CDR3 spells CASSLDQYGYTF. The CDR3 DNA is TGTGCCAGCAGCTTAGATCAGTATGGCTACACCTTC.

This chain uses TRBV5-1 with TRBJ2-7, with 8 bases identical to TRBD1. From germline, CDR1 is SGHRS and CDR2 YFSETQ. The CDR3 runs to 15 residues. Trimming at V came to 4 bases and at J to 0 bases, leaving 6 bases not matched to a gene. CDR3 region: CASSPGQDFSYEQYF. DNA for the CDR3: TGCGCCAGCAGCCCGGGACAGGACTTCTCCTACGAGCAGTACTTC.

The chain links TRBV6-1 to TRBJ1-1; 9 bases are a match to TRBD1. Germline V gives CDR1 MNHNS, CDR2 SASEGT. The CDR3 covers 16 residues. The J segment lost 1 base and the V segment lost 5 bases, leaving 8 bases of the junction unmatched. The CDR3: CASSRPGQGANTEAFF. The CDR3 nucleotides read TGTGCCAGCAGTAGGCCGGGACAGGGAGCGAACACTGAAGCTTTCTTT.

This clonotype was recorded many times. The rearrangement joins TRBV20-1 to TRBJ2-5; 7 positions agree with TRBD2. Germline CDR1 DFQATT, CDR2 SNEGSKA (reference sequence). Germline trimming cut 5 bases from V and 4 bases from J; bases unmatched to any gene: 4. This CDR3 is built from 12 residues. The CDR3 DNA is TGCAGTGCTCAGCGGGGTGGAGAGACCCAGTACTTC. Residues: CSAQRGGETQYF.

This clonotype was seen more than once but under ten times. The rearrangement links TRBV9 to TRBJ2-3; D unresolved. Germline CDR1 SGDLS, CDR2 YYNGEE. The CDR3 is 14 amino acids. The germline V and J ends were trimmed by 0 bases and 4 bases, with 9 bases remaining between them. The CDR3 spells CASSVGTAPDTQYF. CDR3 sequence (DNA): TGTGCCAGCAGCGTAGGGACCGCCCCAGATACGCAGTATTTT.

This clonotype was counted only a few times. CDR3 sequence (DNA): TGCAGCGCCTGGGATAATGAAAAACTGTTTTTT. It codes for CSAWDNEKLFF. The V and J genes are TRBV29-1 and TRBJ1-4; D ambiguous. Trimming took 7 bases from V and 4 from J, leaving 7 bases between them. The germline gives CDR1 SQVTM, CDR2 ANQGSEA. CDR3 length: 11 residues.